This section outlines one T cell receptor (beta chain) sequence together with its context. Data came from immunoSEQ multiplex PCR; TCRdb stores just in-frame clones and leaves some out. Found here are some 150,000 clones, 80% to 90% of them singletons; the top ten hold around a sixth. The sample comes from a study of radiation and T cells in renal cell carcinoma. Time point defined: blood 4 weeks post-SBRT, at nephrectomy. Stated treatment: 15 Gy SBRT to primary tumor, nephrectomy 4 weeks later. Clear cell pathology was present in this patient's renal cell carcinoma. Germline lookup yields CDR1 SGHAT and CDR2 FQNNGV. The length of the CDR3 is 15 residues. Trimming stripped 0 bases from V and 8 bases from J, with 16 bases between.

Here the sequenced sample was blood, taken from a patient whose treatment included radiotherapy and nephrectomy. The rearrangement joins TRBV11-2 to TRBJ1-2; D gene ambiguous. This TCR was recovered from a woman aged 45-65 years with renal cell carcinoma. The CDR3 region has the DNA TGTGCCAGCAGCTTAGAGGAGGGCACCCCACGAGGCTACACCTTC. Its protein product is CASSLEEGTPRGYTF.